This T cell receptor (beta chain) was sequenced for a study of spatial heterogeneity in lung cancer. Overall study: Raw-read counts averaged over ten per unique TCR and UMI combination. Notes on the study in general: Among blood samples, ubiquitous expanded tumor TCRs appeared more at resection than at follow-up.

Each TCR cDNA molecule carried a unique molecular identifier. TCRdb re-called the 5' RACE reads with MiXCR, one entry per CDR3 protein. This sample carries tens of thousands of distinct CDR3 sequences, approximately 21% of them seen once, and the ten largest clones take 6.2%. A remark on this clonotype: Its target is unknown.

The CDR3 length is 15 residues. CDR1 and CDR2 (germline): SGHTA, FQGNSA. V was clipped by 5 bases and J by 1 base, with 13 bases between them. Time point noted: sample taken at primary tumor resection. Whole RNA from tumor, nontumor lung or frozen PBMC was sequenced unsorted. Samples came from 60 to 75 TRACERx patients with untreated early-stage lung cancer. The sequence came from a male donor with early-stage non-small cell lung cancer. The material sequenced was PBMCs, taken at surgery. The gene calls are TRBV7-2 and TRBJ2-3; the D gene is possibly TRBD1 (7 bases). Here the CDR3 reads CASSQDREGTDTQYF. For the CDR3, the DNA is TGTGCCAGCAGCCAAGACAGGGAGGGCACAGATACGCAGTATTTT.